This T cell receptor (beta chain) originates from a study of metastatic and nonmetastatic thyroid tumors. With MiXCR, TCRdb called clones anew from the PCR reads. Among roughly 30,000 clones, 3.7% were seen once, and the ten largest hold more than 3%. This CDR3 is 12 amino acids long. V lost 2 bases and J 8 bases, leaving 9 bases between the germline ends. From germline, CDR1 is SNHLY and CDR2 FYNNEI. The entire patient cohort was treatment-naive prior to thyroid surgery. This clone was found a few times. The TCR was taken from a male donor with papillary thyroid cancer or a benign thyroid nodule (not recorded which). Some clones in this sample may be carry-over from other donors' samples. Sequenced material: blood. This chain connects TRBV2 to TRBJ1-2, with D unresolved. This CDR3 is CASSERGGGYTF. CDR3 coding DNA: TGTGCCAGCAGTGAACGAGGAGGGGGCTACACCTTC.